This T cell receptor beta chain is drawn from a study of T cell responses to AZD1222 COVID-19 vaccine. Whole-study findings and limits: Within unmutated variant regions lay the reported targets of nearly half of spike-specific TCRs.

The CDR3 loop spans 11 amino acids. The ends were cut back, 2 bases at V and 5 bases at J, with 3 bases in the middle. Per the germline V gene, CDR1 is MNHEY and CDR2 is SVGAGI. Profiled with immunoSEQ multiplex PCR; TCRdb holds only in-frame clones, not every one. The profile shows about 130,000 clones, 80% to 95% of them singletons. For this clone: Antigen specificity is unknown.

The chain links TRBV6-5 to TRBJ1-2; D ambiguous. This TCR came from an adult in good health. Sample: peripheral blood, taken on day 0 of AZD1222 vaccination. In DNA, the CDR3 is TGTGCCAGCAGTTACGGGTATGGCTACACCTTC. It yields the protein CASSYGYGYTF.